The 15 T cell receptor beta chains below come from one sample, sequenced in a study of CD8 T cells in ankylosing spondylitis. TCRdb re-called the 5' RACE reads with MiXCR, one entry per CDR3 protein. Among 250,000 or so distinct CDR3 sequences, 15% to 20% were seen once, and the ten largest hold about a third. Input material: blood, either unsorted or a sorted T cell fraction (not recorded which). The receptors come from a male donor with ankylosing spondylitis or in good health (not recorded which).

At least ten counts were recorded for this clonotype. This chain joins TRBV29-1 and TRBJ1-5; a possible D gene is TRBD1 (6 bases). Between the trimmed V and J ends, which lost 3 bases and 7 bases, there was a span of 13 bases. Germline V CDR1 and CDR2: SQVTM, ANQGSEA. CDR3 length: 13 amino acids. The CDR3 DNA sequence: TGCAGCGTTGAGGGGGGCAGGGGCCAGCCCCAGCATTTT. This gives the protein CSVEGGRGQPQHF.

The sample holds a few counts of this clonotype. The chain employs TRBV12-3 or TRBV12-4 and TRBJ2-1; possibly TRBD2 for D (5 bases). V lost 5 bases and J lost 3, with 14 bases in between. The length of the CDR3 is 15 residues. CDR3 sequence: CASSPRGPVYNEQFF. The DNA of the CDR3 is TGTGCCAGCAGTCCAAGAGGGCCGGTCTACAATGAGCAGTTCTTC.

V usage is TRBV4-2 and J usage is TRBJ2-1; the match to TRBD2 covers 16 bases. The length of the CDR3 is 15 residues. J was trimmed by 14 bases and V by 1 base; bases with no gene match: 5. Germline V gene data show CDR1 as LGHNA and CDR2 as YNFKEQ. DNA for the CDR3: TGTGCCAGCAGCCAAGCAGGGACTAGCGGGAGGGTTGAGTTCTTC. Protein sequence: CASSQAGTSGRVEFF.

This clonotype was counted between two and nine times. The genes are TRBV4-3 and TRBJ2-2; D remains unclear. Germline CDR1 reads LGHNA; CDR2 reads YSLEER. V shed 0 bases and J shed 7 bases, with 15 bases lying between them. This CDR3 comprises 16 residues. CDR3 DNA sequence: TGCGCCAGCAGCCAAGATCCAATGTATAATGTCGGGGAGCTGTTTTTT. Translated, it gives CASSQDPMYNVGELFF.

The J gene is TRBJ2-5, the V gene TRBV7-3, with TRBD2 matching over 10 bases. Germline CDR1 and CDR2: SGHTA and FQGTGA. Unmatched junction bases numbered 9, after V lost 6 bases and J lost 5 bases. This CDR3 contains 15 residues. The CDR3 spells CASRLSGRAVETQYF. DNA of the CDR3: TGTGCCAGCAGGCTGAGCGGGAGGGCCGTGGAGACCCAGTACTTC.

There are a few counts of this clonotype. One end of the junction does not line up with germline, which may come from a read error. This chain uses TRBV4-2 with TRBJ2-7; no definite D call. Per the germline V gene, CDR1 is LGHNA and CDR2 is YNFKEQ. The CDR3 has 15 amino acids. The CDR3 DNA sequence: TGTGCCAGCAGCCAAGGGAGCGAAACACCCTACGGGCAGTACTTC. It specifies CASSQGSETPYGQYF.

This clonotype was counted ten times or more. V is TRBV27 and J is TRBJ2-7; the D is unclear. Deletions cut 2 bases from V and 3 bases from J, with 11 bases between. This CDR3 is 14 amino acids long. Germline V lookup: CDR1 MNHEY, CDR2 SMNVEV (reference sequence). The CDR3 sequence: CASSLRRTNYEQYF. In DNA, the CDR3 is TGTGCCAGCAGTTTACGCAGGACGAACTACGAGCAGTACTTC.

A few counts support this clonotype. This chain uses TRBV5-1 with TRBJ2-1; weak D call: TRBD1 (5 bases). Trimming removed 1 base at V and 8 bases at J, with 13 bases between. CDR3 length equals 14 residues. CDR1 is SGHRS, CDR2 YFSETQ, per germline. The CDR3 region is CASSLSGSPDEQFF. The CDR3 DNA reads as TGCGCCAGCAGCTTGTCAGGGTCTCCCGATGAGCAGTTCTTC.

This clonotype was counted between two and nine times. The chain employs TRBV27 and TRBJ2-1; tentatively, D is TRBD2 (5 bases). CDR3 length equals 12 residues. Between the trimmed V and J ends, which lost 4 bases and 4 bases, there was a span of 5 bases. Germline lookup yields CDR1 MNHEY and CDR2 SMNVEV (reference sequence). CDR3 bases: TGTGCCAGCAGTTCGGGATACAATGAGCAGTTCTTC. Encoded protein: CASSSGYNEQFF.

This clonotype was seen more than once but under ten times. The genes are TRBV12-3 or TRBV12-4 and TRBJ2-7, with D possibly being TRBD1 or TRBD2 (6 bases each). Trimming removed 3 bases from V and 2 bases from J, with 11 bases in between. The CDR3 spans 14 residues. In DNA, the CDR3 is TGTGCCAGCAGTTTGGGGGGCGCCCCCTACGAGCAGTACTTC. Protein product: CASSLGGAPYEQYF.

The genes are TRBV4-1 and TRBJ1-1; the D gene is possibly TRBD1 (5 bases). The germline gives CDR1 MGHRA, CDR2 YSYEKL. Trimming pared 6 bases from V and 3 bases from J, leaving 20 bases between. The CDR3 length is 16 residues. CDR3 sequence (DNA): TGCGCCAGCAGACCAAGACCGGGGGATTCGGACACTGAAGCTTTCTTT. It yields the protein CASRPRPGDSDTEAFF.

The chain employs TRBV4-2 and TRBJ1-5, with D uncertain. In germline, CDR1 is LGHNA, CDR2 YNFKEQ. CDR3 size: 15 residues. Deletions cut 0 bases from V and 0 bases from J, with 6 bases between. CDR3 loop: CASSQEEHSNQPQHF. The CDR3 coding sequence is TGTGCCAGCAGCCAAGAGGAACATAGCAATCAGCCCCAGCATTTT.

The V gene is TRBV6-1, the J gene TRBJ2-7; possibly TRBD1 for D (8 bases). This CDR3 comprises 15 residues. Germline V gene data show CDR1 as MNHNS and CDR2 as SASEGT. V dropped 6 bases and J dropped 3 bases, with 18 bases sitting between them. CDR3 in DNA: TGTGCCAGCAGCTCCGGACAGGGAGGGGGCTACGAGCAGTACTTC. Its translation is CASSSGQGGGYEQYF.

The chain couples TRBV4-3 to TRBJ2-7; no clear D. This CDR3 spans 15 amino acids. From germline, CDR1 is LGHNA and CDR2 YSLEER. Between the trimmed V and J ends, which lost 0 bases and 5 bases, there was a span of 14 bases. This chain's CDR3 is CASSQDMLGFDEQYF. The CDR3, as DNA: TGCGCCAGCAGCCAAGATATGTTGGGTTTCGACGAGCAGTACTTC.

A remark on this clonotype: A junction boundary mismatches the germline segment, possibly from a read error. The rearrangement joins TRBV29-1 to TRBJ1-1, with 8 bases aligning to TRBD1. This CDR3 has 12 residues. Germline loops: CDR1 SQVTM, CDR2 ANQGSEA. CDR3 in amino acids: CSVEAQGAEAFF. The CDR3 nucleotides are TGCAGCGTGGAGGCTCAGGGGGCTGAGGCTTTCTTT.